A selection of T cell receptor beta chains follows, all from one sample in a study of T cell responses to AZD1222 COVID-19 vaccine. Clones were sequenced by immunoSEQ multiplex PCR, and TCRdb holds only the in-frame ones, with some missing. The sample records about 140,000 clones, 90% being singletons. The sample in question was peripheral blood, obtained 28 days after the second AZD1222 dose. Receptors were obtained from an adult who received the AZD1222 COVID-19 vaccine. CDR3s include the opening cysteine and the closing phenylalanine or tryptophan. The D gene is left open where the match is weak. Clone size is stated in some rows and not others, as once, few, many or a class when expanded.

clone_size	v_call	j_call	d_call	cdr3_nt	cdr3_aa
-	TRBV9	TRBJ1-6	-	TGTGCCAGCAGCGTAGGGTTACCCAATTCACCCCTCCACTTT	CASSVGLPNSPLHF
-	TRBV21-1	TRBJ1-2	-	TGTGCCAGCAGCTGGGGGGAGCCACCTAACTATGGCTACACCTTC	CASSWGEPPNYGYTF
-	TRBV19	TRBJ1-1	-	TGTGCCAGTACCCCAGGGAGACTGAACACTGAAGCTTTCTTT	CASTPGRLNTEAFF
once	TRBV6-1	TRBJ2-7	-	TGTGCCAGCAGTGACAATCCCAACAGGGTCGGCGAGCAGTACTTC	CASSDNPNRVGEQYF
-	TRBV6-1	TRBJ2-6	TRBD1	TGTGCCAGCAGCACAGGGGCTGGGGCCAACGTCCTGACTTTC	CASSTGAGANVLTF
-	TRBV11-3	TRBJ2-1	-	TGTGCCAGCAGCTTAGGAGAAACAGGGCCGAACAATGAGCAGTTCTTC	CASSLGETGPNNEQFF
-	TRBV30	TRBJ1-5	TRBD1	TGTGCCTGGAGTGTATGGGGACAGGGGGGCCAGCCCCAGCATTTT	CAWSVWGQGGQPQHF
-	TRBV7-2	TRBJ1-2	-	TGTGCCAGCAGCAGGGACGGTAACTATGGCTACACCTTC	CASSRDGNYGYTF
few	TRBV12-5	TRBJ2-1	TRBD2	TGTGCTAGTGGTTTGACAGCGGGAGGGCCTTCCTACAATGAGCAGTTCTTC	CASGLTAGGPSYNEQFF
-	TRBV2	TRBJ2-7	-	TGTGCCAGCAGTGGGCGGGCCGGGACGAGCCCCTACGAGCAGTACTTC	CASSGRAGTSPYEQYF
-	TRBV5-1	TRBJ2-2	-	TGCGCCAGCAGCTTGGTTCTCGGAGGGGGGACGAACACCGGGGAGCTGTTTTTT	CASSLVLGGGTNTGELFF
once	TRBV6-5	TRBJ1-2	-	TGTGCCAGCAGCCACCGGCGGAGTAACTATGGCTACACCTTC	CASSHRRSNYGYTF
once	TRBV4-1	TRBJ2-3	TRBD2	TGCGCCAGCAGGGGACTAGCGACTAGCACAGATACGCAGTATTTT	CASRGLATSTDTQYF
-	TRBV7-8	TRBJ2-1	TRBD2	TGTGCCAGCAGCCCCGAACGAGCGGGACGGAAGGTGCAGTTCTTC	CASSPERAGRKVQFF
-	TRBV28	TRBJ1-2	-	TGTGCCCGCCCGGGGGGTGGGTATGGCTACACCTTC	CARPGGGYGYTF
-	TRBV6-5	TRBJ2-7	TRBD1	TGTGCCAGCAGTTACCGGGACAGCCACTCCTACGAGCAGTACTTC	CASSYRDSHSYEQYF
-	TRBV4-2	TRBJ2-5	TRBD2	TGTGCCAGCAGCCCACTAGCGGGAGGGCCCTCGGGAGAGACCCAGTACTTC	CASSPLAGGPSGETQYF
-	TRBV12-3/TRBV12-4	TRBJ1-2	-	TGTGCCAGCAGTCCACGACAGGTATATGGCTACACCTTC	CASSPRQVYGYTF
-	TRBV28	TRBJ2-2	TRBD1	TGTGCCAGTGGGACAGGGGGCGCCAGAGCCGGGGAGCTGTTTTTT	CASGTGGARAGELFF
-	TRBV28	TRBJ1-1	-	TGTGCCAGCAGTTTAGCTCCCCCGGTGAACACTGAAGCTTTCTTT	CASSLAPPVNTEAFF
-	TRBV23-1	TRBJ1-6	TRBD1	TGCGCCAGCAGTCATCGGGACAGGGGGTATAGTAATTCACCCCTCCACTTT	CASSHRDRGYSNSPLHF
-	TRBV4-1	TRBJ2-2	TRBD2	TGCGCCAGCAGCCACCTCTTAGCGGGGGAGAACACCGGGGAGCTGTTTTTT	CASSHLLAGENTGELFF
-	TRBV4-2	TRBJ2-5	-	TGTGCCAGCAGCCGAGGGGATCAACCTACGGAGACCCAGTACTTC	CASSRGDQPTETQYF
-	TRBV5-6	TRBJ1-2	TRBD1	TGTGCCAGCAGCTGGGACAGGGCTGGGAGTAAAGGGACCAATGGCTACACCTTC	CASSWDRAGSKGTNGYTF
-	TRBV19	TRBJ1-3	-	TGTGCCAGTAGTGAACAGCCTCTCTCTGGAAACACCATATATTTT	CASSEQPLSGNTIYF
-	TRBV6-2/TRBV6-3	TRBJ1-4	-	TGTGCCAGCAGTTTTGGGACAACAACTAATGAAAAACTGTTTTTT	CASSFGTTTNEKLFF
-	TRBV7-2	TRBJ2-7	-	TGTGCCAGCAGCCAAGACCTCCTATACGAGCAGTACTTC	CASSQDLLYEQYF
-	TRBV25-1	TRBJ2-1	-	TGTGCCAGCAGTGACCCCAAACGGAGCTCCTACAATGAGCAGTTCTTC	CASSDPKRSSYNEQFF
-	TRBV19	TRBJ1-3	-	TGTGCCAGTAGTGGAGGAAACGCCATTCAACTCTCTGGAAACACCATATATTTT	CASSGGNAIQLSGNTIYF
-	TRBV7-2	TRBJ2-5	-	TGTGCCAGCAGCTTAGCGGGGGGAGAGACCCAGTACTTC	CASSLAGGETQYF
-	TRBV12-3/TRBV12-4	TRBJ2-3	-	TGTGCCAGCAGTTTATCGACAGATACGCAGTATTTT	CASSLSTDTQYF
-	TRBV11-1	TRBJ1-2	-	TGTGCCAGCAGCTTTACGGGACCTCAAACGAACTATGGCTACACCTTC	CASSFTGPQTNYGYTF
-	TRBV6-5	TRBJ2-2	-	TGTGCCAGCAGTTACTTCCAGAACTCCCGGCGCGGGGAGCTGTTTTTT	CASSYFQNSRRGELFF
once	TRBV21-1	TRBJ2-1	-	TGTGCCAGCAGCCTTCGACACAACTCCTACAATGAGCAGTTCTTC	CASSLRHNSYNEQFF
-	TRBV28	TRBJ1-1	-	TGTGCCAGCAGTTCAACCACCCGAAGACGTCCGGCTTTCTTT	CASSSTTRRRPAFF
-	TRBV6-5	TRBJ2-7	-	TGTGCCAGCACCCCGGGGTCGGGCGAGCAGTACTTC	CASTPGSGEQYF
-	TRBV9	TRBJ2-6	-	TGTGCCAGCAGCGAAACGCCTGGGGCCAACGTCCTGACTTTC	CASSETPGANVLTF
-	TRBV28	TRBJ2-7	TRBD2	TGTGCCAGCAGTTTAGGGCTAGCGGGCTCCTACGAGCAGTACTTC	CASSLGLAGSYEQYF
-	TRBV18	TRBJ2-7	-	TGTGCCAGCTCCTCCCAGCAGGGTCGCTCCTACGAGCAGTACTTC	CASSSQQGRSYEQYF
-	TRBV9	TRBJ1-5	-	TGTGCCAGCAGTATTGCAGGGGTTAATCAGCCCCAGCATTTT	CASSIAGVNQPQHF